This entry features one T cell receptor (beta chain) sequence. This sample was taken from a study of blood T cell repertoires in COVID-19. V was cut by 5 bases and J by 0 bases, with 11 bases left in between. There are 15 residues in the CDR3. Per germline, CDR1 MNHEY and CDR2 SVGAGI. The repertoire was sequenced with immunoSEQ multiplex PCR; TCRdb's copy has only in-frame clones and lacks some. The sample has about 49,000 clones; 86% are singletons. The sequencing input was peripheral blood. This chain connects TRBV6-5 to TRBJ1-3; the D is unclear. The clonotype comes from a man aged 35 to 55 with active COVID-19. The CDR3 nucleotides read TGTGCCAGCAGTCAAACTCCGAGCTCTGGAAACACCATATATTTT. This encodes CASSQTPSSGNTIYF.